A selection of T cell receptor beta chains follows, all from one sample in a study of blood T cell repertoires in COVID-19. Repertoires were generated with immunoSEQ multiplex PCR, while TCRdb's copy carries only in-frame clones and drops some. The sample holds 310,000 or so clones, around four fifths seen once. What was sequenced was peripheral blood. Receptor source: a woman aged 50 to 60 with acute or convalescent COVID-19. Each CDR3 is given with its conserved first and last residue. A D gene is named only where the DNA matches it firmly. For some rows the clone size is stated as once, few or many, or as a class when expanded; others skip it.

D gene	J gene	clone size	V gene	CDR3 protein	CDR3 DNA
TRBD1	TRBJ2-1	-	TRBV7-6	CASSSGTGGEDEQFF	TGTGCCAGCAGCTCGGGGACAGGGGGCGAGGATGAGCAGTTCTTC
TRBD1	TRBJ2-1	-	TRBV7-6	CASSFGTDYNEQFF	TGTGCCAGCAGCTTCGGGACAGATTACAATGAGCAGTTCTTC
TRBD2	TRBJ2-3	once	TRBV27	CASSFSTTSGGAGDTQYF	TGTGCCAGCAGTTTCTCCACGACTAGCGGGGGGGCCGGTGATACGCAGTATTTT
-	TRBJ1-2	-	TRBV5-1	CASSWGETPVNYGYTF	TGCGCCAGCAGCTGGGGGGAGACGCCCGTTAACTATGGCTACACCTTC
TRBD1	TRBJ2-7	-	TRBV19	CARPQGLNEQYF	TGTGCCAGACCACAGGGGCTGAACGAGCAGTACTTC
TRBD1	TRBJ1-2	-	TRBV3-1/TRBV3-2	CASSKAGQGDPSGYTF	TGTGCCAGCAGCAAGGCGGGACAGGGAGATCCCTCTGGCTACACCTTC
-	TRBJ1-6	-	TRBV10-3	CAISEGEGWSPLHF	TGTGCCATCAGTGAGGGGGAGGGTTGGTCACCCCTCCACTTT
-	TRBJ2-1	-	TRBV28	CASSLVGGSYNEQFF	TGTGCCAGCAGTTTGGTGGGGGGCTCCTACAATGAGCAGTTCTTC
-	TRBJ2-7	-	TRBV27	CASSLSKAGEQYF	TGTGCCAGCAGTTTATCCAAAGCGGGTGAGCAGTACTTC
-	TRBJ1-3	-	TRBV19	CASSITAASLSSGNTIYF	TGTGCCAGTAGTATTACAGCAGCTTCCCTTAGCTCTGGAAACACCATATATTTT
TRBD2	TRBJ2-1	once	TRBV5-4	CASSVRTSGPHNEQFF	TGTGCCAGCAGCGTCCGGACTAGCGGGCCCCACAATGAGCAGTTCTTC
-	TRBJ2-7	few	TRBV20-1	CSARDNYEQYF	TGCAGTGCTAGGGACAACTACGAGCAGTACTTC
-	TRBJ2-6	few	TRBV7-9	CASSSPGGANVLTF	TGTGCCAGCAGCTCCCCAGGCGGGGCCAACGTCCTGACTTTC
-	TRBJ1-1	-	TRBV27	CASSDPGNTEAFF	TGTGCCAGCAGTGATCCCGGTAACACTGAAGCTTTCTTT
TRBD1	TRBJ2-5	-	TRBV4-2	CASSQGGTEETQYF	TGTGCCAGCAGCCAAGGGGGGACAGAAGAGACCCAGTACTTC
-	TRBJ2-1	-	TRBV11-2	CASGRDYNEQFF	TGTGCCAGCGGTCGGGATTACAATGAGCAGTTCTTC
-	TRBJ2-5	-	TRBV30	CAWSPGRGTQYF	TGTGCCTGGAGCCCCGGTAGGGGGACCCAGTACTTC
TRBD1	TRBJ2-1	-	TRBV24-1	CATDQKDRGSYNEQFF	TGTGCCACCGATCAGAAGGACAGGGGGTCCTACAATGAGCAGTTCTTC
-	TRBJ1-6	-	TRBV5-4	CASSFGEGSSPLHF	TGTGCCAGCAGCTTCGGGGAGGGAAGTTCACCCCTCCACTTT
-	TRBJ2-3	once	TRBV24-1	CATSDPTPRGTDTQYF	TGTGCCACCAGTGATCCGACGCCTCGGGGCACAGATACGCAGTATTTT
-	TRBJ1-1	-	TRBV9	CASSVGTPNTEAFF	TGTGCCAGCAGCGTAGGCACACCGAACACTGAAGCTTTCTTT
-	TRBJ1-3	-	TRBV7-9	CASSLSGNTIYF	TGTGCCAGCAGCTTATCGGGAAACACCATATATTTT
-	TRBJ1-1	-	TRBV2	CASSEKRPGETEAFF	TGTGCCAGCAGTGAAAAACGGCCAGGGGAGACTGAAGCTTTCTTT
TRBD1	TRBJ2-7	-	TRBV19	CASSTSRTGGYEQYF	TGTGCCAGTAGTACCTCCAGGACAGGGGGGTACGAGCAGTACTTC
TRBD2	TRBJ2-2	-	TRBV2	CASRTGTSAGELFF	TGTGCCAGCAGGACCGGGACTAGCGCCGGGGAGCTGTTTTTT
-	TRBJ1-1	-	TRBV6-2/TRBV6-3	CASSYPPGNTEAFF	TGTGCCAGCAGTTACCCCCCAGGGAACACTGAAGCTTTCTTT
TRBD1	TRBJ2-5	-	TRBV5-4	CASSLPGQQETQYF	TGTGCCAGCAGCTTGCCGGGACAGCAAGAGACCCAGTACTTC
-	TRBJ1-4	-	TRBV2	CATLRGGRNEKLFF	TGTGCCACCCTCCGGGGGGGTCGAAATGAAAAACTGTTTTTT
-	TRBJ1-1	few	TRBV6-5	CASSRPTGPNTEAFF	TGTGCCAGCAGTCGACCGACAGGCCCGAACACTGAAGCTTTCTTT
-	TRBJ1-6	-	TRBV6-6	CAGRGNPGNSPLHF	TGTGCCGGTAGAGGGAACCCGGGGAATTCACCCCTCCACTTT
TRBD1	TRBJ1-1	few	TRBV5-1	CASSFQTGATEAFF	TGCGCCAGCAGCTTCCAGACAGGGGCCACTGAAGCTTTCTTT